These T cell receptor beta chains were read from a single sample in a study of cytomegalovirus exposure and HLA in healthy donors. Here immunoSEQ multiplex PCR was the method, and the copy in TCRdb shows in-frame clones only, minus some. The repertoire has about 100,000 clones, roughly three fifths of them found once; the top ten carry more than 4.5%. Sequenced sample: PBMCs. These receptors were collected from a human donor in good health. Each CDR3 is given with its conserved first and last residue. The D gene is left open where the match is weak. Some rows have no size entry. The others give once, few or many, or a class for an expanded clone.

length,V,J,size,D,CDR3,DNA
10,TRBV6-1,TRBJ2-7,.,.,CASSLYEQYF,TGTGCCAGCAGTCTTTACGAGCAGTACTTC
15,TRBV18,TRBJ1-4,.,.,CASSSNGRTNEKLFF,TGTGCCAGCTCATCGAACGGGAGGACTAATGAAAAACTGTTTTTT
14,TRBV7-6,TRBJ1-1,few,TRBD1,CASSSGQGNTEAFF,TGTGCCAGCAGTTCCGGACAGGGGAACACTGAAGCTTTCTTT
11,TRBV20-1,TRBJ1-1,.,.,CSARRVSEAFF,TGCAGTGCTAGACGCGTCTCTGAAGCTTTCTTT
16,TRBV6-5,TRBJ2-7,.,TRBD1,CASSSSIGTGGFVQYF,TGTGCCAGCAGTTCCTCGATCGGGACAGGGGGCTTTGTGCAGTACTTC
13,TRBV30,TRBJ1-1,.,.,CAWSATRNTEAFF,TGTGCCTGGAGTGCCACCAGGAACACTGAAGCTTTCTTT
17,TRBV7-2,TRBJ1-2,.,TRBD1,CASSSPTGTGQGYGYTF,TGTGCCAGCAGCTCACCAACCGGGACAGGCCAGGGCTATGGCTACACCTTC
12,TRBV5-1,TRBJ1-1,.,.,CASSGDRPEAFF,TGCGCCAGCAGCGGCGACAGGCCCGAAGCTTTCTTT
15,TRBV4-1,TRBJ2-3,.,TRBD2,CASSQVAGTTDTQYF,TGCGCCAGCAGCCAAGTAGCGGGGACCACAGATACGCAGTATTTT
12,TRBV29-1,TRBJ2-7,.,TRBD1,CSAGQGLGEQYF,TGCAGCGCGGGACAGGGCCTCGGCGAGCAGTACTTC
14,TRBV6-5,TRBJ1-1,.,TRBD1,CASSYIDRDTEAFF,TGTGCCAGCAGTTACATCGACAGGGACACTGAAGCTTTCTTT
14,TRBV5-4,TRBJ1-4,.,.,CASSLGVTGEKLFF,TGTGCCAGCAGCTTGGGTGTGACAGGTGAAAAACTGTTTTTT
13,TRBV7-9,TRBJ2-1,.,.,CASSSDKYNEQFF,TGTGCCAGCAGCTCAGACAAGTACAATGAGCAGTTCTTC
11,TRBV29-1,TRBJ2-3,once,TRBD1,CSVGTGDKQYF,TGCAGCGTCGGGACAGGGGATAAGCAGTATTTT
14,TRBV5-1,TRBJ2-1,.,.,CASSFGGTYNEQFF,TGCGCCAGCAGCTTTGGGGGGACCTACAATGAGCAGTTCTTC
16,TRBV2,TRBJ2-3,.,TRBD2,CASIRTSGSGTDTQYF,TGTGCCAGCATTAGGACTAGCGGGAGTGGCACAGATACGCAGTATTTT
13,TRBV28,TRBJ2-1,.,TRBD2,CASVYGRSNEQFF,TGTGCCAGTGTGTACGGGAGGAGCAATGAGCAGTTCTTC
14,TRBV5-1,TRBJ2-7,.,TRBD1,CASSPGQGINEQYF,TGCGCCAGCAGCCCGGGACAGGGGATCAACGAGCAGTACTTC
16,TRBV18,TRBJ2-3,once,TRBD2,CASSRRGDPPTDTQYF,TGTGCCAGCTCACGGCGGGGGGACCCCCCCACAGATACGCAGTATTTT
14,TRBV6-1,TRBJ2-7,medium-sized,.,CASSEAGTDYEQYF,TGTGCCAGCAGTGAGGCCGGGACTGACTACGAGCAGTACTTC
13,TRBV27,TRBJ1-5,.,.,CASSVSANQPQHF,TGTGCCAGCAGTGTATCAGCCAATCAGCCCCAGCATTTT
14,TRBV19,TRBJ1-1,few,TRBD1,CASSAGTGVAEAFF,TGTGCCAGTAGTGCCGGGACAGGGGTGGCTGAAGCTTTCTTT
12,TRBV30,TRBJ2-2,.,.,CAWRGRAGELFF,TGTGCCTGGAGGGGGAGAGCCGGGGAGCTGTTTTTT
15,TRBV5-5,TRBJ1-5,.,.,CASSTYESSNQPQHF,TGTGCCAGCAGCACTTACGAGAGTTCCAATCAGCCCCAGCATTTT
15,TRBV6-1,TRBJ2-1,.,TRBD2,CASFRSGSSYNEQFF,TGTGCCAGCTTTCGAAGCGGGAGCTCCTACAATGAGCAGTTCTTC
13,TRBV10-3,TRBJ2-7,.,TRBD2,CAISGPGGYEQYF,TGTGCCATCAGTGGTCCGGGGGGCTACGAGCAGTACTTC
14,TRBV7-9,TRBJ2-3,.,TRBD2,CASSNSGTTDTQYF,TGTGCCAGCAGTAATAGCGGGACCACAGATACGCAGTATTTT
15,TRBV30,TRBJ2-7,.,TRBD1,CAWSDPRGPSYEQYF,TGTGCCTGGAGTGACCCCAGGGGGCCTTCCTACGAGCAGTACTTC
16,TRBV10-3,TRBJ2-1,.,TRBD2,CAISRTSGRIYNEQFF,TGTGCCATCAGTCGGACTAGCGGGAGGATCTACAATGAGCAGTTCTTC
14,TRBV11-2,TRBJ2-1,.,TRBD2,CASSLPSGSGEQFF,TGTGCCAGCAGCTTACCTAGCGGGAGCGGTGAGCAGTTCTTC
20,TRBV5-1,TRBJ2-1,.,TRBD2,CASSLVPRGLAGEIYNEQFF,TGCGCCAGCAGCTTGGTCCCCCGCGGACTAGCGGGAGAGATCTACAATGAGCAGTTCTTC
14,TRBV29-1,TRBJ2-5,.,.,CSVAAGQVQETQYF,TGCAGCGTCGCAGCGGGACAAGTCCAAGAGACCCAGTACTTC
15,TRBV15,TRBJ2-5,.,.,CATSRDLGDQETQYF,TGTGCCACCAGCAGAGATTTAGGGGACCAAGAGACCCAGTACTTC
14,TRBV2,TRBJ1-1,.,.,CASNHRVGDTEAFF,TGTGCCAGCAATCACAGGGTCGGGGACACTGAAGCTTTCTTT
13,TRBV12-5,TRBJ2-3,.,.,CASGLGGTDTQYF,TGTGCTAGTGGCCTAGGGGGAACAGATACGCAGTATTTT
13,TRBV14,TRBJ2-7,.,.,CASSQGSTYEQYF,TGTGCCAGCAGCCAAGGATCTACCTACGAGCAGTACTTC
15,TRBV7-9,TRBJ1-4,.,TRBD1,CASRKGGQGNEKLFF,TGTGCCAGCAGGAAGGGGGGACAGGGTAATGAAAAACTGTTTTTT
16,TRBV4-1,TRBJ1-3,few,TRBD1,CASSQVTGGTGNTIYF,TGCGCCAGCAGCCAAGTGACAGGGGGAACTGGAAACACCATATATTTT